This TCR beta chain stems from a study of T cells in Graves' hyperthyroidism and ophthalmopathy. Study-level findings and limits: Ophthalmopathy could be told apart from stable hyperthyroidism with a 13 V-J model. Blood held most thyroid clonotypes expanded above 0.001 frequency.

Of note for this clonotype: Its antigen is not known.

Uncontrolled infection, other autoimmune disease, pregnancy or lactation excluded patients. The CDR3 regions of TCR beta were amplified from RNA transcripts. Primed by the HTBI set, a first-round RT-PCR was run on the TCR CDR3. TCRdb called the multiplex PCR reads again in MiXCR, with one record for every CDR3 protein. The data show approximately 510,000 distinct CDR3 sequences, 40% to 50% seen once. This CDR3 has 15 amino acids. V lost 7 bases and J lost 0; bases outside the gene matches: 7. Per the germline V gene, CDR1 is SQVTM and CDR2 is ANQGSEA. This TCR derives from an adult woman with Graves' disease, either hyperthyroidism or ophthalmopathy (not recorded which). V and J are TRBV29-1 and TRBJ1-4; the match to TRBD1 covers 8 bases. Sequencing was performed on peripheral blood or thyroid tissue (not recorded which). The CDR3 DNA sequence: TGCAGCGCTACCGGGACAGGCGCAACTAATGAAAAACTGTTTTTT. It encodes CSATGTGATNEKLFF.